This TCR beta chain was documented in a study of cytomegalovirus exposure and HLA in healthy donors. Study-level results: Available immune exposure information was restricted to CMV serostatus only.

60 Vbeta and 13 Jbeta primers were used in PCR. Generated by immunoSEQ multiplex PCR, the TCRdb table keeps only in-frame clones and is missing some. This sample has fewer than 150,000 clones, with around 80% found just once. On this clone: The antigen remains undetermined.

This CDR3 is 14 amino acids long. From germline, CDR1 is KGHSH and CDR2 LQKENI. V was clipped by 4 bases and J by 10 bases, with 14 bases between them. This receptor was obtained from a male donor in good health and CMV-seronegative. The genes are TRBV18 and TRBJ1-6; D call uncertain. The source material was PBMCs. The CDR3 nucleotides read TGTGCCAGCTCACTTACAGAAGCGGGGTCACCCCTCCACTTT. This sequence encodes CASSLTEAGSPLHF. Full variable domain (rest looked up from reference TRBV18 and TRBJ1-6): NAGVMQNPRHLVRRRGQEARLRCSPMKGHSHVYWYRQLPEEGLKFMVYLQKENIIDESGMPKERFSAEFPKEGPSILRIQQVVRGDSAAYFCASSLTEAGSPLHFGNGTRLTVT.